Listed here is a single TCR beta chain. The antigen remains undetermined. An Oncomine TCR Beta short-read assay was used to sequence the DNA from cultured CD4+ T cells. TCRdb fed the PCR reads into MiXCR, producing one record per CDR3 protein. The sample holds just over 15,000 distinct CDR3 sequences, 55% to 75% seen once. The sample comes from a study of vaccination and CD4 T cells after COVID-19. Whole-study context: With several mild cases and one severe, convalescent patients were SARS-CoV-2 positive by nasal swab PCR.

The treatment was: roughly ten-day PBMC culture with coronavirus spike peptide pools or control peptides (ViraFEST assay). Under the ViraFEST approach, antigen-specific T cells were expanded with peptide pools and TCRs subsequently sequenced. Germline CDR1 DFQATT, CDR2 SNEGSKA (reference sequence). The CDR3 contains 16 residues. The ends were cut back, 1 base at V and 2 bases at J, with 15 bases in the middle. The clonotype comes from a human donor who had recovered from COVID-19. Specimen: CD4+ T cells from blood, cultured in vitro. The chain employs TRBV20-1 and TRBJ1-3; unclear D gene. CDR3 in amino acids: CSARAPRRETGNTIYF. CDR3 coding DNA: TGCAGTGCTAGAGCCCCGAGGAGGGAAACTGGAAACACCATATATTTT.